Below, one T cell receptor beta chain is given with its context. This entry comes from a study of blood T cell repertoires in COVID-19. For the study at large: Acute-phase and convalescent COVID-19 samples originated in the United States, Italy and Spain. T cells, B-cell-depleted T cells, or PBMCs provided the cDNA or gDNA that served as material.

From germline, CDR1 is SGHAT and CDR2 FQNNGV. The ends were cut back, 5 bases at V and 1 base at J, with 9 bases in the middle. The CDR3 runs 13 residues. Methods used by the authors: From reference gene primer amplification, estimates of nucleated cell counts were derived. Here immunoSEQ multiplex PCR was the method, and the copy in TCRdb shows in-frame clones only, minus some. For V, J and clone size, that table is used; D and trimming come from the DNA. The profile shows 200,000 to 300,000 clones, around 80% of them singletons. The sequence was collected from a man aged 35-49 years who had recovered from COVID-19. The chain carries TRBV11-2 and TRBJ2-7; possibly TRBD1 for D (5 bases). Sequenced sample: peripheral blood. The CDR3 loop reads CASSRGFSYEQYF. The CDR3 coding sequence is TGTGCCAGCAGCAGGGGTTTTTCCTACGAGCAGTACTTC.